This TCR beta chain appears in the sequencing data of a study of cytomegalovirus exposure and HLA in healthy donors. Findings and limits, study-wide: Sequencing likely produced, as an artifact, a cluster of highly shared sequence variants. An analysis was carried out later, and it reportedly showed fewer N-insertions in an Asian-associated ancestry cluster than the roughly 700-donor mean. Researchers catalogued roughly 150 TCR beta chains as cytomegalovirus-associated. In vitro data verified a few CMV-associated chains as specific for CMV antigens.

The PCR was carried out with 60 Vbeta primers and 13 Jbeta primers. Clones were sequenced by immunoSEQ multiplex PCR, and TCRdb holds only the in-frame ones, with some missing. The sample shows under 200,000 clones, around 79% of them seen only once. Trimming left V 4 bases short and J 7 bases short, with 8 bases between. CDR1 is SEHNR, CDR2 FQNEAQ, per germline (reference sequence). The CDR3 consists of 13 residues. Concerning this clone itself: The antigen is undetermined.

This sequence joins TRBV7-9 and TRBJ1-6, with a possible D match to TRBD1 (6 bases). Input material: PBMCs. This sequence originates from a man aged 50-60 years in good health and CMV-seropositive. The CDR3 spells CASSSTGNSPLHF. Written as DNA, the CDR3 is TGTGCCAGCAGCTCCACAGGGAATTCACCCCTCCACTTT. Complete variable domain (other parts from reference TRBV7-9 and TRBJ1-6): DTGVSQNPRHKITKRGQNVTFRCDPISEHNRLYWYRQTLGQGPEFLTYFQNEAQLEKSRLLSDRFSAERPKGSFSTLEIQRTEQGDSAMYLCASSSTGNSPLHFGNGTRLTVT.